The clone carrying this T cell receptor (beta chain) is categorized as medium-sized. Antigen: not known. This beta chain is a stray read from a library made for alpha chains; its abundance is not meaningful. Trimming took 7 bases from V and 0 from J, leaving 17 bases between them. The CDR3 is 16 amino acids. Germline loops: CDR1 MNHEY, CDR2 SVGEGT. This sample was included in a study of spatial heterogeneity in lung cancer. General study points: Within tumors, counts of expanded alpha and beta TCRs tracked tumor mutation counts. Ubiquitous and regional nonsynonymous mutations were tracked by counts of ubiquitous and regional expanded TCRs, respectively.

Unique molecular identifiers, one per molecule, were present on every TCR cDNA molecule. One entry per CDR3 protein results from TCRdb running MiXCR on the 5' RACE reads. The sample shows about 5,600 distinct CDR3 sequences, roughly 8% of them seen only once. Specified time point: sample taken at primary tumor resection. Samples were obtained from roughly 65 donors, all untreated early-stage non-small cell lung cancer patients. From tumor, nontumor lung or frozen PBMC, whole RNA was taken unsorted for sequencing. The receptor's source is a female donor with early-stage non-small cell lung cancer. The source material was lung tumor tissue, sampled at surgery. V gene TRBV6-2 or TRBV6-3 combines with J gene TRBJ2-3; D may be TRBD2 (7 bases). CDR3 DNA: TGTGCCAGCATCCGACGGGCGGGGGCTAGCACAGATACGCAGTATTTT. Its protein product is CASIRRAGASTDTQYF.